This paragraph reports one TCR beta chain. It was with 60 Vbeta and 13 Jbeta primers that the PCR ran. Some clones are missing from TCRdb's copy, which holds only in-frame ones; the method was immunoSEQ multiplex PCR. The data hold under 200,000 clones, with around 80% observed a single time. This specimen comes from a study of cytomegalovirus exposure and HLA in healthy donors. V was cut by 6 bases and J by 4 bases, with 15 bases left in between. The germline V gene encodes CDR1 SEHNR and CDR2 FQNEAQ (reference sequence). The CDR3 has 14 residues. This clonotype was sampled from a girl under 18 in good health and CMV-seropositive. The sample taken for sequencing was PBMCs. The chain uses TRBV7-9 and TRBJ1-2; tentatively, D is TRBD1 (6 bases). Written as DNA, the CDR3 is TGTGCCAGCAGTCCAGGGGCCTTCGGCTATGGCTACACCTTC. Translated: CASSPGAFGYGYTF.